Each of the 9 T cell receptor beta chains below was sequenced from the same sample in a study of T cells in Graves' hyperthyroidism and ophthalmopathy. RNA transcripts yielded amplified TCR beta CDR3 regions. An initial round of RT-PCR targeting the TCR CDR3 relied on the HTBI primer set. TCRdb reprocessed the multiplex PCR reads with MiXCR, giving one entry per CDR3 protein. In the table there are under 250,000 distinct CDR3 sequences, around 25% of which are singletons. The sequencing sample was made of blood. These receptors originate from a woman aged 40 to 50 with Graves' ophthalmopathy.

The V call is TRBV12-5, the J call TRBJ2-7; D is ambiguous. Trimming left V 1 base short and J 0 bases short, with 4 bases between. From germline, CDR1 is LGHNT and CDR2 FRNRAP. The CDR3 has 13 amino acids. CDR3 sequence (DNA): TGTGCTAGTGGTTTGGCGAGCTCCTACGAGCAGTACTTC. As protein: CASGLASSYEQYF.

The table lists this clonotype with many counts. The CDR3 loop reads CASRGQFSYEQYF. For the CDR3, the DNA is TGTGCCAGCAGGGGACAGTTCTCCTACGAGCAGTACTTC. The genes are TRBV28 and TRBJ2-7, with 7 bases fitting TRBD1. Looked up from germline, CDR1 is MDHEN and CDR2 is SYDVKM. With V trimmed by 6 bases and J by 0 bases, 2 bases remained unmatched. This CDR3 comprises 13 residues.

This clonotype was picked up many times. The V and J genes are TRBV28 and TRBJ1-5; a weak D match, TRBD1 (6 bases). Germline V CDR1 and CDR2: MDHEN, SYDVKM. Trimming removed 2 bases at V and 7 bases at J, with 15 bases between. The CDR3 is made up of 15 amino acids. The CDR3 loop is CASSLGQGLAQPQHF. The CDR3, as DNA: TGTGCCAGCAGTTTAGGTCAGGGGCTAGCGCAGCCCCAGCATTTT. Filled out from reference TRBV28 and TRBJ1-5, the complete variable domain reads DVKVTQSSRYLVKRTGEKVFLECVQDMDHENMFWYRQDPGLGLRLIYFSYDVKMKEKGDIPEGYSVSREKKERFSLILESASTNQTSMYLCASSLGQGLAQPQHFGDGTRLSIL.

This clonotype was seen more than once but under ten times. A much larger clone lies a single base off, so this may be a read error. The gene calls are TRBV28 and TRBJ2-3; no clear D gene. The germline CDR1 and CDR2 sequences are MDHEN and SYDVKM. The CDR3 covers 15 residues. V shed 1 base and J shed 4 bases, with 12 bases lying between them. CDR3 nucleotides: TGTGCCAGCAGTTTATATTGGCTGAGCTCAGATACGCAGTATTTT. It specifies CASSLYWLSSDTQYF.

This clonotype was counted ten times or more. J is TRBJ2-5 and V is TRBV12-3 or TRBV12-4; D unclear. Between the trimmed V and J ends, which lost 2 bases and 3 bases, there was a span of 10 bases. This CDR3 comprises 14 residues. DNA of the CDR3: TGTGCCAGCAGTTTATGGTCGGTGAAAGAGACCCAGTACTTC. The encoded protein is CASSLWSVKETQYF.

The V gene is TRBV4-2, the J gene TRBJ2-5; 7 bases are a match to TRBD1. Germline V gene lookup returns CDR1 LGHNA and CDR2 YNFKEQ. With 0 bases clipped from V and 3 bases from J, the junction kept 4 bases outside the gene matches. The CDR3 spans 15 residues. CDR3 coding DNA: TGTGCCAGCAGCCAAGAGGGGACAGCAAAAGAGACCCAGTACTTC. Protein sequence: CASSQEGTAKETQYF.

The CDR3 bases are TGTGCCAGCAGCCCGGACAACTTAGAGACCCAGTACTTC. Translating it yields CASSPDNLETQYF. The rearrangement uses TRBV12-3 or TRBV12-4 and TRBJ2-5, with a possible D match to TRBD1 (5 bases). This CDR3 contains 13 residues. Trimming took 6 bases from V and 4 from J, leaving 12 bases between them.

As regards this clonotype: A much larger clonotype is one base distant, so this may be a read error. The CDR3 protein is CASSLTWTGGNSPLYF. CDR3 in DNA: TGTGCCAGCAGTTTGACGTGGACAGGGGGAAATTCACCCCTCTACTTT. V is TRBV28 and J is TRBJ1-6; 10 positions agree with TRBD1. Germline CDR1 reads MDHEN; CDR2 reads SYDVKM. This CDR3 comprises 16 residues.

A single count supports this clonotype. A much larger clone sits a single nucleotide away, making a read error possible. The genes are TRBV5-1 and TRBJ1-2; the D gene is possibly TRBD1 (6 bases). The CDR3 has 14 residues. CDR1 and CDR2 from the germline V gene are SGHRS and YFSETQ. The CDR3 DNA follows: TGCACCAGCAGCCCCAGGCGGGGGCGAGAGGGCTACACCTTC. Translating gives CTSSPRRGREGYTF. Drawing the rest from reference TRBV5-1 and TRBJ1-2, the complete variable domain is KAGVTQTPRYLIKTRGQQVTLSCSPISGHRSVSWYQQTPGQGLQFLFEYFSETQRNKGNFPGRFSGRQFSNSRSEMNVSTLELGDSALYLCTSSPRRGREGYTFGSGTRLTVV.